The 29 T cell receptor beta chains below come from one sample, sequenced in a study of blood T cell repertoires in COVID-19. Only in-frame clones appear in the TCRdb table, and some are missing; sequencing was by immunoSEQ multiplex PCR. The sample records over 85,000 clones, about 85% being singletons. The sequenced sample was peripheral blood. The receptors shown here come from a man aged 45-60 years with acute or convalescent COVID-19.

This clone appeared once. The V call is TRBV9, the J call TRBJ1-1; D ambiguous. CDR3 length equals 14 residues. The germline CDR1 and CDR2 sequences are SGDLS and YYNGEE. The V end lost 6 bases, the J end lost 6 bases, and 18 bases lay between the germline ends. This CDR3 reads CASTLGSGSAEAFF. Written as DNA, the CDR3 is TGTGCCAGCACCCTAGGGTCGGGGTCCGCTGAAGCTTTCTTT.

This clone was seen more than once but under ten times. The gene calls are TRBV19 and TRBJ2-2; 8 bases align to TRBD2. CDR3 size: 17 residues. Looked up from germline, CDR1 is LNHDA and CDR2 is SQIVND (reference sequence). Losses at the gene ends were 11 bases for V and 0 bases for J; bases not matched to a gene: 14. The CDR3 reads CAVQAFRTSPNTGELFF. Here the CDR3 DNA reads TGTGCCGTACAAGCCTTCAGGACTAGCCCGAACACCGGGGAGCTGTTTTTT. Looking up the rest from reference TRBV19 and TRBJ2-2 gives the full variable domain: DGGITQSPKYLFRKEGQNVTLSCEQNLNHDAMYWYRQDPGQGLRLIYYSQIVNDFQKGDIAEGYSVSREKKESFPLTVTSAQKNPTAFYLCAVQAFRTSPNTGELFFGEGSRLTVL.

The chain has TRBV7-9 and TRBJ2-7, with D possibly being TRBD1 (5 bases). CDR1 and CDR2 from the germline V gene are SEHNR and FQNEAQ (reference sequence). The CDR3 sequence is 15 residues long. V lost 1 base to trimming and J lost 2 bases, with 12 bases between them. CDR3 protein: CASSLGPQGAYEQYF. The CDR3, as DNA: TGTGCCAGCAGCTTAGGTCCTCAAGGGGCCTACGAGCAGTACTTC.

The rearrangement links TRBV11-3 to TRBJ2-3, with 11 bases identical to TRBD2. J was trimmed by 0 bases and V by 5 bases; bases with no gene match: 4. Germline CDR1 reads SGHNT; CDR2 reads YENEEA. This CDR3 region has 16 residues. The CDR3 nucleotides read TGTGCCAGCAGCAAAGGGACTAGCGGAAGCACAGATACGCAGTATTTT. Its translation is CASSKGTSGSTDTQYF.

V and J are TRBV5-4 and TRBJ1-6, with D maybe TRBD1 (5 bases). Trimming pared 5 bases from V and 5 bases from J, leaving 14 bases between. This CDR3 is built from 15 residues. CDR1 is SGHNT and CDR2 is YYREEE in the germline V gene (reference sequence). CDR3 nucleotide sequence: TGTGCCAGCAGTATGCAGGGTCCCCATAATTCACCCCTCCACTTT. Translation: CASSMQGPHNSPLHF.

This clone was detected only a few times. The rearrangement joins TRBV29-1 to TRBJ2-2, with 8 nucleotides matching TRBD2. The CDR3 runs to 14 residues. V lost 7 bases, J lost 4 bases, and 8 bases stayed unmatched. Germline values: CDR1 SQVTM, CDR2 ANQGSEA. CDR3: CSAREGGGTGELFF. CDR3 DNA sequence: TGCAGCGCCCGGGAGGGTGGGGGCACCGGGGAGCTGTTTTTT.

The chain joins TRBV24-1 to TRBJ2-3; TRBD2 is a possible D gene (6 bases). The CDR3 is 16 residues long. V was cut by 0 bases and J by 0 bases, with 9 bases left in between. The germline CDR1 and CDR2 sequences are KGHDR and SFDVKD. The CDR3 nucleotides are TGTGCCACCAGTGATTTGAGGACTACCAGCACAGATACGCAGTATTTT. It is translated as CATSDLRTTSTDTQYF.

V usage is TRBV25-1 and J usage is TRBJ2-7; 10 bases agree with TRBD1. The V gene end was trimmed by 4 bases and the J gene end by 5 bases; junction bases not matched to a gene: 8. Germline-derived CDR1 and CDR2 are MGHDK and SYGVNS. The CDR3 totals 15 residues. The CDR3 coding sequence is TGTGCCAGCAGTGCCGGGACAGGGGCCCTCCACGAGCAGTACTTC. The encoded protein is CASSAGTGALHEQYF.

The V and J genes are TRBV11-3 and TRBJ2-1; 15 bases are a match to TRBD2. This CDR3 spans 16 amino acids. Per germline, CDR1 SGHNT and CDR2 YENEEA. Trimming removed 4 bases from V and 6 bases from J; junction bases left unmatched: 4. The CDR3 nucleotides read TGTGCCAGCAGCTCAGGACTAGCGGGGGGGCCCAATGAGCAGTTCTTC. This encodes CASSSGLAGGPNEQFF.

This chain links TRBV19 with TRBJ2-3, with D perhaps matching TRBD1 (5 bases). Trimming stripped 3 bases from V and 1 base from J, with 14 bases between. CDR3 length: 16 residues. Germline lookup yields CDR1 LNHDA and CDR2 SQIVND (reference sequence). CDR3 residues: CASSISRTGGTDTQYF. CDR3 sequence (DNA): TGTGCCAGTAGTATTTCAAGAACAGGAGGCACAGATACGCAGTATTTT.

The chain is built from TRBV28 and TRBJ2-2, with 11 bases aligning to TRBD2. CDR3 length equals 17 residues. The ends lost 5 bases at V and 7 bases at J; junction bases unmatched: 12. Germline V gene lookup returns CDR1 MDHEN and CDR2 SYDVKM. As DNA, the CDR3 is TGTGCCAGCAGTCTCACTAGCGGGAGAGGACGGGTCGGGGAGCTGTTTTTT. The encoded protein is CASSLTSGRGRVGELFF.

The rearrangement joins TRBV27 to TRBJ2-7; the match to TRBD1 covers 8 bases. The ends lost 6 bases at V and 0 bases at J; junction bases unmatched: 7. Germline lookup yields CDR1 MNHEY and CDR2 SMNVEV (reference sequence). This CDR3 contains 15 residues. For the CDR3, the DNA is TGTGCCAGCAGACTGGGACAGGCAAGCTCCTACGAGCAGTACTTC. Protein: CASRLGQASSYEQYF.

The V and J genes are TRBV11-3 and TRBJ2-1; 8 bases fit TRBD1. Losses at the gene ends were 0 bases for V and 4 bases for J; bases not matched to a gene: 2. CDR1 is SGHNT and CDR2 is YENEEA in the germline V gene. This CDR3 has 15 amino acids. This chain's CDR3 is CASSLDGQGYNEQFF. In DNA, the CDR3 is TGTGCCAGCAGCTTAGACGGACAGGGTTACAATGAGCAGTTCTTC.

The rearrangement joins TRBV6-2 or TRBV6-3 to TRBJ2-1, with 8 nucleotides matching TRBD2. This CDR3 contains 15 residues. V was pared by 2 bases and J by 0 bases, with 0 bases of the junction left unmatched. The germline gives CDR1 MNHEY, CDR2 SVGEGT. This chain's CDR3 is CASSYSGGSYNEQFF. In DNA form, the CDR3 reads TGTGCCAGCAGTTACAGCGGGGGCTCCTACAATGAGCAGTTCTTC.

The chain combines TRBV2 with TRBJ2-3, with TRBD2 matching over 8 bases. This CDR3 comprises 14 residues. Germline V gene sequence: CDR1 SNHLY, CDR2 FYNNEI. Germline trimming cut 7 bases from V and 4 bases from J; bases unmatched to any gene: 7. Here the CDR3 DNA reads TGTGCCAGCATTCCCGGGACTAGATCAGATACGCAGTATTTT. Its protein is CASIPGTRSDTQYF.

This clone was recorded only once. The chain links TRBV6-5 to TRBJ2-1, with 12 bases lining up with TRBD2. CDR1 MNHEY and CDR2 SVGAGI come from the germline V gene. The CDR3 is made up of 15 amino acids. The J segment lost 8 bases and the V segment lost 1 base, leaving 3 bases of the junction unmatched. DNA of the CDR3: TGTGCCAGCAGTTACTGGGCTAGCGGGAGGGATGAGCAGTTCTTC. Its protein is CASSYWASGRDEQFF.

The gene calls are TRBV10-2 and TRBJ2-7; D gene ambiguous. The CDR3 has 12 amino acids. Trimming took 6 bases from V and 0 from J, leaving 6 bases between them. Germline CDR1 reads WSHSY; CDR2 reads SAAADI. CDR3 sequence: CASSDNSYEQYF. For the CDR3, the DNA is TGCGCCAGCAGCGACAACTCCTACGAGCAGTACTTC.

The chain is built from TRBV5-4 and TRBJ2-4, with TRBD2 matching over 7 bases. Trimming at V came to 0 bases and at J to 1 base, leaving 10 bases not matched to a gene. Per the germline V gene, CDR1 is SGHNT and CDR2 is YYREEE (reference sequence). This CDR3 region has 18 residues. The DNA of the CDR3 is TGTGCCAGCAGCTTGGGGGAGGGGCCCGGTCTGGCCAAAAACATTCAGTACTTC. It yields the protein CASSLGEGPGLAKNIQYF.

This clone was seen only a few times. This chain joins TRBV3-1 (or the pseudogene TRBV3-2) and TRBJ1-6; D possibly corresponds to TRBD1 (6 bases). There are 15 residues in the CDR3. With 1 base removed from V and 5 bases from J, the gap between germline ends came to 9 bases. In germline, CDR1 is LGHDT, CDR2 YNNKEL (reference sequence). The CDR3 sequence is CASSQGQGNNSPLHF. CDR3 nucleotide sequence: TGTGCCAGCAGCCAAGGCCAGGGGAATAATTCACCCCTCCACTTT.

The rearrangement uses TRBV6-1 and TRBJ2-7, with 8 bases aligning to TRBD2. V shed 3 bases and J 2 bases; nucleotides not matched to a gene: 6. Per germline, CDR1 MNHNS and CDR2 SASEGT. CDR3 size: 15 residues. This chain's CDR3 is CASSEGGLAPYEQYF. In nucleotides, the CDR3 is TGTGCCAGCAGTGAGGGCGGACTAGCCCCCTACGAGCAGTACTTC.

This clone showed up just a few times. The gene calls are TRBV27 and TRBJ2-6, with D unclear. Trimming cost V 5 bases and J 2 bases, with 7 bases left between them. The CDR3 is 14 amino acids. Germline V lookup: CDR1 MNHEY, CDR2 SMNVEV (reference sequence). The CDR3 here is CASSAAAGANVLTF. The DNA of the CDR3 is TGTGCCAGCAGTGCGGCTGCTGGGGCCAACGTCCTGACTTTC.

This chain uses TRBV2 with TRBJ2-1; possible D gene TRBD2, 6 bases. In germline, CDR1 is SNHLY, CDR2 FYNNEI. The CDR3 is 15 amino acids. Trimming removed 5 bases from V and 1 base from J, with 12 bases in between. The CDR3 protein is CASSPLRESYNEQFF. The CDR3 DNA follows: TGTGCCAGCAGTCCCCTACGGGAGTCCTACAATGAGCAGTTCTTC.

This clone appeared many times. The chain links TRBV28 to TRBJ1-2, with 7 bases that match TRBD1. The CDR3 has 14 amino acids. Germline trimming cut 1 base from V and 2 bases from J; bases unmatched to any gene: 1. Germline V gene sequence: CDR1 MDHEN, CDR2 SYDVKM. The CDR3 is CASSLLGGNYGYTF. As DNA, the CDR3 is TGTGCCAGCAGTTTATTAGGGGGCAACTATGGCTACACCTTC.

This chain links TRBV7-3 with TRBJ2-1, with 7 bases that match TRBD1. Germline V gene sequence: CDR1 SGHTA, CDR2 FQGTGA. The trim removed 5 bases at V and 7 bases at J, leaving 5 bases unmatched. This CDR3 is 13 amino acids long. The CDR3 DNA is TGTGCCAGCAGCCGACAGGGTGGGAATGAGCAGTTCTTC. This translates into CASSRQGGNEQFF.

The chain is built from TRBV5-4 and TRBJ1-1; TRBD1 matches 7 bases. Germline CDR1 and CDR2: SGHNT and YYREEE (reference sequence). J gave up 6 bases and V 4 bases, and 3 bases lay outside the gene matches. The CDR3 contains 12 residues. The CDR3 reads CASSGGQAEAFF. The DNA for the CDR3 is TGTGCCAGCAGCGGAGGACAGGCTGAAGCTTTCTTT.

This chain uses TRBV19 with TRBJ1-4; unclear D gene. This CDR3 spans 11 amino acids. Trimming pared 11 bases from V and 8 bases from J, leaving 12 bases between. From germline, CDR1 is LNHDA and CDR2 SQIVND (reference sequence). This chain's CDR3 is CACQRGEKLFF. The DNA of the CDR3 is TGTGCCTGTCAGAGAGGGGAAAAACTGTTTTTT.

The CDR3 loop reads CASSYSSSTDTQYF. CDR3 coding DNA: TGTGCCAGCAGTTACTCCTCTAGCACAGATACGCAGTATTTT. The V gene is TRBV6-7, the J gene TRBJ2-3; D unresolved. TRBV6-7 is reported as an ORF; its role is uncertain. V shed 0 bases and J shed 0 bases, with 4 bases lying between them. CDR3 length: 14 residues.

In this sample, this clone turned up a few times. The chain joins TRBV15 to TRBJ2-5; 10 bases match TRBD2. The CDR3 runs to 16 residues. The V gene's germline CDR1 is LNHNV and CDR2 YYDKDF (reference sequence). V lost 0 bases, J lost 5 bases, and 6 bases stayed unmatched. The CDR3 region is CATSREAAGGRETQYF. As DNA, the CDR3 is TGTGCCACCAGCAGAGAGGCAGCGGGAGGGCGGGAGACCCAGTACTTC.

V is TRBV2 and J is TRBJ1-1; D remains unclear. The CDR3 is 14 residues long. V lost 1 base and J 4 bases, leaving 10 bases between the germline ends. Germline V lookup: CDR1 SNHLY, CDR2 FYNNEI. In nucleotides, the CDR3 is TGTGCCAGCAGTGAAGTTGAGGGATTCACTGAAGCTTTCTTT. Residues: CASSEVEGFTEAFF.